These T cell receptor beta chains were read from a single sample in a study of blood T cell repertoires in COVID-19. The repertoire was sequenced with immunoSEQ multiplex PCR; TCRdb's copy has only in-frame clones and lacks some. Here the sample spans some 73,000 clones, around 77% being singletons. The sequenced material came from peripheral blood. The receptor source for this set is a man between 65 and 85 years old with COVID-19, enrolled during active disease. Both conserved end residues are part of each CDR3. Fields, in order: clone size, D gene, J gene, V gene, CDR3 DNA, CDR3 protein. The D gene is left open where the match is weak. Clone sizes are given selectively: once, few, many, or a class where the clone is expanded.

. | TRBD1 | TRBJ1-1 | TRBV28 | TGTGCCTGTTCAGGGGGCGGCACTGAAGCTTTCTTT | CACSGGGTEAFF
. | TRBD1 | TRBJ2-7 | TRBV27 | TGTGCCAGCAGGTTAAACAGGGGGGAAGCCTACGAGCAGTACTTC | CASRLNRGEAYEQYF
. | TRBD1 | TRBJ2-7 | TRBV27 | TGTGCCAGCAGTTTCCAGGGGGCCTACGAGCAGTACTTC | CASSFQGAYEQYF
. | TRBD1 | TRBJ2-5 | TRBV7-2 | TGTGCCAGCAGCTTAGGCCCAGGGGGACAAGAGACCCAGTACTTC | CASSLGPGGQETQYF
. | . | TRBJ2-7 | TRBV28 | TGTGCCAGCAGCAGGGGCTCCTACGAGCAGTACTTC | CASSRGSYEQYF
. | TRBD1 | TRBJ2-1 | TRBV28 | TGTGCCAGCAGTTTTGGGACAGGGGGCTATGAGCAGTTCTTC | CASSFGTGGYEQFF
. | . | TRBJ1-2 | TRBV28 | TGTGCCAGCAGTCTCGCCGACAGCCTTGGCTACACCTTC | CASSLADSLGYTF
. | . | TRBJ2-2 | TRBV13 | TGTGCCAGCAGCCCCTCCCTGGTCTCGGGCACCGGGGAGCTGTTTTTT | CASSPSLVSGTGELFF
. | TRBD2 | TRBJ2-1 | TRBV5-8 | TGTGCCAGCAGCCTCACCGGGACTAGCGTTAATGAGCAGTTCTTC | CASSLTGTSVNEQFF
few | TRBD1 | TRBJ1-5 | TRBV5-1 | TGCGCCAGAACACGTCCAGGGGGCCAAGGCGGGCAGCCCCAGCATTTT | CARTRPGGQGGQPQHF
. | TRBD1 | TRBJ1-1 | TRBV7-8 | TGTGCCAGCCGATTGGGACAGCAAGAAGCTTTCTTT | CASRLGQQEAFF
medium-sized | TRBD2 | TRBJ2-2 | TRBV29-1 | TGCAGCGTTAAAACAGATAGGGGGACTAGTGCGGTCACCGGGGAGCTGTTTTTT | CSVKTDRGTSAVTGELFF
. | TRBD1 | TRBJ1-1 | TRBV7-6 | TGTGCCAGCAGCACCCAGACAGGGGGCGGCACTGAAGCTTTCTTT | CASSTQTGGGTEAFF
. | TRBD1 | TRBJ1-2 | TRBV10-3 | TGTGCCATCAGTGACCCCGACAGGGACTATGGCTACACCTTC | CAISDPDRDYGYTF